Following are 6 T cell receptor beta chains from one sample sequenced in a study of T cells in localized non-small cell lung cancer. The table came from immunoSEQ multiplex PCR; TCRdb's copy has only in-frame clones and leaves some out. The table records 65,000 to 95,000 clones, 80% of them present only once. This material consisted of PBMCs, taken before any cancer treatment. Receptor source: a man aged 40 to 70 with stage II squamous cell lung carcinoma.

The chain carries TRBV20-1 and TRBJ1-3; D gene unclear. This CDR3 region has 10 residues. Germline V gene data show CDR1 as DFQATT and CDR2 as SNEGSKA (reference sequence). Between the trimmed V and J ends, which lost 7 bases and 5 bases, there was a span of 6 bases. The CDR3 is CSVHRNTIYF. The DNA for the CDR3 is TGCAGTGTGCACCGAAACACCATATATTTT.

The V call is TRBV5-6, the J call TRBJ1-2; a weak D match, TRBD1 (6 bases). Germline CDR1 reads SGHDT; CDR2 reads YYEEEE. V lost 4 bases and J lost 7, with 11 bases in between. CDR3 length equals 12 residues. The CDR3 sequence: CASSHTGLGYTF. CDR3 bases: TGTGCCAGCAGCCATACAGGGCTTGGCTACACCTTC.

The chain is built from TRBV9 and TRBJ2-1, with 7 bases aligning to TRBD2. Losses at the gene ends were 2 bases for V and 3 bases for J; bases not matched to a gene: 8. The CDR3 covers 16 residues. Germline CDR1 is SGDLS and CDR2 is YYNGEE. The CDR3 DNA follows: TGTGCCAGCAGCGTCGCCCTCGGGACTATCTACAATGAGCAGTTCTTC. It is translated as CASSVALGTIYNEQFF. The variable domain in full, completed from reference TRBV9 and TRBJ2-1, reads DSGVTQTPKHLITATGQRVTLRCSPRSGDLSVYWYQQSLDQGLQFLIQYYNGEERAKGNILERFSAQQFPDLHSELNLSSLELGDSALYFCASSVALGTIYNEQFFGPGTRLTVL.

J is TRBJ1-6 and V is TRBV19, with 9 positions matching TRBD1. Germline V gene sequence: CDR1 LNHDA, CDR2 SQIVND (reference sequence). This CDR3 comprises 13 residues. The junction had 0 bases not matched to a gene; V was cut back by 5 bases and J by 7 bases. As DNA, the CDR3 is TGTGCCAGTAGTGACAGGGGGAATTCACCCCTCCACTTT. As protein: CASSDRGNSPLHF.

V usage is TRBV4-2 and J usage is TRBJ1-5, with D hard to call. With 1 base removed from V and 10 bases from J, the gap between germline ends came to 17 bases. This CDR3 is built from 15 residues. The germline gives CDR1 LGHNA, CDR2 YNFKEQ. CDR3 amino acids: CASSQAAREAGPQHF. As DNA, the CDR3 is TGTGCCAGCAGCCAAGCCGCCCGGGAGGCTGGCCCCCAGCATTTT.

V usage is TRBV5-1 and J usage is TRBJ1-2, with unresolved D. The CDR3 runs to 16 residues. The germline CDR1 and CDR2 sequences are SGHRS and YFSETQ. The V end lost 1 base, the J end lost 1 base, and 14 bases lay between the germline ends. The CDR3 sequence is CASSLRPIPYNYGYTF. Written as DNA, the CDR3 is TGCGCCAGCAGCTTGCGTCCCATCCCCTATAACTATGGCTACACCTTC.